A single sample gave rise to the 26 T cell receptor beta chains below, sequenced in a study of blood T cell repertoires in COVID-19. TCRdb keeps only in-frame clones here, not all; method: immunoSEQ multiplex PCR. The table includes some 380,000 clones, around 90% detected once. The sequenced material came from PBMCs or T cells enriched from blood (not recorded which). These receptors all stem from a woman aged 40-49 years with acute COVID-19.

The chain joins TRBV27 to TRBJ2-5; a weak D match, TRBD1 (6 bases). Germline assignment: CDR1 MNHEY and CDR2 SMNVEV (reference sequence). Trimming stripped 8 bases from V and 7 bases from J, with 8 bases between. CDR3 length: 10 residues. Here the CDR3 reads CASQGGTQYF. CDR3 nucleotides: TGTGCCAGCCAAGGGGGGACCCAGTACTTC.

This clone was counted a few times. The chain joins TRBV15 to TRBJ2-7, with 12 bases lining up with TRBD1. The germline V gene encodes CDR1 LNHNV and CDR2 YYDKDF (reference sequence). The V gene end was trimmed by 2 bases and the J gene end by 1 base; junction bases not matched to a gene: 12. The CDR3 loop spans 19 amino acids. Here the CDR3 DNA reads TGTGCCACCAGCAGATTAACCGGGACAGGGGGCGTATGGTCCTACGAGCAGTACTTC. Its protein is CATSRLTGTGGVWSYEQYF.

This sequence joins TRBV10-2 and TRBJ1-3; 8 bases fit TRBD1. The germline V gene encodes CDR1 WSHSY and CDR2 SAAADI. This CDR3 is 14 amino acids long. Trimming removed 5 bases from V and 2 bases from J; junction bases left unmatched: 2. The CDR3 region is CASSLGQAGNTIYF. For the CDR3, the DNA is TGCGCCAGCAGTCTGGGACAGGCTGGAAACACCATATATTTT.

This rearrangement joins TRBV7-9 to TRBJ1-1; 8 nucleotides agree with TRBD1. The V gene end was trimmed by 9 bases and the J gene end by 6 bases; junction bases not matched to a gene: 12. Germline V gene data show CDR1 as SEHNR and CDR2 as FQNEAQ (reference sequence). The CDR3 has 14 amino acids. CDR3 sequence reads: CASSFSGGGSEAFF. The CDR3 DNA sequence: TGTGCCAGTTCCTTCTCAGGGGGCGGCTCTGAAGCTTTCTTT.

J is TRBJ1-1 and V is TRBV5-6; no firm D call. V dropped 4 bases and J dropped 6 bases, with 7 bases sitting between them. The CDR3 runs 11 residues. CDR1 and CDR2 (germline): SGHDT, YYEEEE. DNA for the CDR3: TGTGCCAGCAGCGTCGTCCCTGAAGCTTTCTTT. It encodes CASSVVPEAFF.

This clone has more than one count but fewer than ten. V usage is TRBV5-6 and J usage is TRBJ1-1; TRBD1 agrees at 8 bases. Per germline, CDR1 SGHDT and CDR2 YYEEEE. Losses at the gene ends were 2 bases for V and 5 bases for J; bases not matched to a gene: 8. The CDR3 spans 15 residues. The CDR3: CASSFYRDRRTEAFF. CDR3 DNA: TGTGCCAGCAGCTTTTACCGGGACAGGAGAACTGAAGCTTTCTTT.

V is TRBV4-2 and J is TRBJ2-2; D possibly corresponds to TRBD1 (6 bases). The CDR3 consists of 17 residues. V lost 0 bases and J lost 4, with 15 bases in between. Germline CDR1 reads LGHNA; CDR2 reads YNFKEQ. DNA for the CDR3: TGTGCCAGCAGCCAAGACACCCAGGGGTCCGGCACCGGGGAGCTGTTTTTT. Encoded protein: CASSQDTQGSGTGELFF.

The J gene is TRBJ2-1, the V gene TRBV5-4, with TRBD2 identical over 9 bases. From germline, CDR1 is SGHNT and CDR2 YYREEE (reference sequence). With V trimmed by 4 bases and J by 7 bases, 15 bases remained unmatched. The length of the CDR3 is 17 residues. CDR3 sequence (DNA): TGTGCCAGCAGCAGTCTAACAGCGGGGGGAATTCGGAATGAGCAGTTCTTC. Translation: CASSSLTAGGIRNEQFF.

CDR3 amino acids: CASSLAGTSGDTQYF. CDR3 nucleotides: TGCGCCAGCAGCTTGGCCGGGACTAGCGGGGATACGCAGTATTTT. This chain uses TRBV5-1 with TRBJ2-3, with 12 bases lining up with TRBD2. The J segment lost 6 bases and the V segment lost 0 bases, leaving 2 bases of the junction unmatched. Germline V gene data show CDR1 as SGHRS and CDR2 as YFSETQ. The CDR3 totals 15 residues.

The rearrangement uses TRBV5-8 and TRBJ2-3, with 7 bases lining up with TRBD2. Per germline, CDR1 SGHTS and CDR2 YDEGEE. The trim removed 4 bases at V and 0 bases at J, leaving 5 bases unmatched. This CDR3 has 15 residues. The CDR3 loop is CASSEGLTSTDTQYF. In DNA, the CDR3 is TGTGCCAGCAGCGAGGGACTAACTAGCACAGATACGCAGTATTTT.

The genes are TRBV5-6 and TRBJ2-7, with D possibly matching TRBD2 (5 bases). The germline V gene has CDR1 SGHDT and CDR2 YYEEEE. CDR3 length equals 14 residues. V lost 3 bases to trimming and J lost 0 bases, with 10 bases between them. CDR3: CASSWTGISYEQYF. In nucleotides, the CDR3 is TGTGCCAGCAGCTGGACCGGGATCTCCTACGAGCAGTACTTC.

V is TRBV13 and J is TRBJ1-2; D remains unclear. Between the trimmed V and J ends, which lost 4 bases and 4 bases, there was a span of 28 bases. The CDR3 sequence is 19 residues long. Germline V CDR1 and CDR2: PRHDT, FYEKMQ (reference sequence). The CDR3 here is CASSSQPPRLPGKVYGYTF. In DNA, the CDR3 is TGTGCCAGCAGCTCACAACCACCACGTCTTCCGGGGAAGGTCTATGGCTACACCTTC.

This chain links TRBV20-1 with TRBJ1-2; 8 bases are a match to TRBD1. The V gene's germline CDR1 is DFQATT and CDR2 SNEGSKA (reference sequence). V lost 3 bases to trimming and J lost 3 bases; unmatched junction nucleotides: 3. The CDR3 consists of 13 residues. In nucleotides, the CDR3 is TGCAGTGCTAGTGGCAGGGGGCACTATGGCTACACCTTC. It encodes CSASGRGHYGYTF.

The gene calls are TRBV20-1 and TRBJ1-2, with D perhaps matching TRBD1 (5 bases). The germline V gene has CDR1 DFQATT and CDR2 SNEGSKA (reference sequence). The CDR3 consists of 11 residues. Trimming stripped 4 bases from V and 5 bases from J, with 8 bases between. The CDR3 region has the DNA TGCAGTGCTACAACAGGTTATGGCTACACCTTC. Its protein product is CSATTGYGYTF.

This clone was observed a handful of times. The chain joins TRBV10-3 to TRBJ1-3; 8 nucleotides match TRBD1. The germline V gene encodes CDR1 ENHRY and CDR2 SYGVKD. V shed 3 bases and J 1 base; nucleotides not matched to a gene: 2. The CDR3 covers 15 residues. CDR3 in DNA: TGTGCCATCAGTGATGGGGACAGGTCTGGAAACACCATATATTTT. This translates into CAISDGDRSGNTIYF.

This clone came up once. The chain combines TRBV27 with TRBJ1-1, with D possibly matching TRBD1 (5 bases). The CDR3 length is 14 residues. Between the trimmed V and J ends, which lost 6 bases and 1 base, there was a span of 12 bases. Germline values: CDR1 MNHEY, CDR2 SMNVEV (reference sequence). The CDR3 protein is CASRGGLRNTEAFF. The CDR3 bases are TGTGCCAGCAGGGGGGGACTAAGGAACACTGAAGCTTTCTTT.

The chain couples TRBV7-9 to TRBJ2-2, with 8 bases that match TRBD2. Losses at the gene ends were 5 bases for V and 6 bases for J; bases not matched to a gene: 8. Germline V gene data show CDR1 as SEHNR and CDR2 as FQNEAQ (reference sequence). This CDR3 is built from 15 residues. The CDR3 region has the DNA TGTGCCAGCAGCCCCTTCGGGGGGGCACCCGGGGAGCTGTTTTTT. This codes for CASSPFGGAPGELFF.

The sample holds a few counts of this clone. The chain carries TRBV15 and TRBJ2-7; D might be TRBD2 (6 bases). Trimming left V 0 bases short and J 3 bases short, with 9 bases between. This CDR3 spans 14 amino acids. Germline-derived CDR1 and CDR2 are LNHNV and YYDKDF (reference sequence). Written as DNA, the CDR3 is TGTGCCACCAGCAGAGATGTGGGGGGCTACGAGCAGTACTTC. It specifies CATSRDVGGYEQYF.

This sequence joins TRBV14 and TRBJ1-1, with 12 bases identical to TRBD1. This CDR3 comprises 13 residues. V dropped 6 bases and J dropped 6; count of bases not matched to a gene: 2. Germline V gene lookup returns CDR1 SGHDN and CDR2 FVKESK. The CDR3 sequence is CASRGQGAAEAFF. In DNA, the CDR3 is TGTGCCAGCAGGGGACAGGGGGCGGCTGAAGCTTTCTTT.

The CDR3 here is CASSLAGTGASRNEQYF. Here the CDR3 DNA reads TGTGCCAGCAGTCTAGCCGGGACAGGGGCGTCTAGGAACGAGCAGTACTTC. This sequence joins TRBV7-8 and TRBJ2-7; 10 positions match TRBD1. V was pared by 6 bases and J by 5 bases, with 16 bases of the junction left unmatched. Germline CDR1 SGHVS, CDR2 FQNEAQ. The CDR3 is 17 residues long.

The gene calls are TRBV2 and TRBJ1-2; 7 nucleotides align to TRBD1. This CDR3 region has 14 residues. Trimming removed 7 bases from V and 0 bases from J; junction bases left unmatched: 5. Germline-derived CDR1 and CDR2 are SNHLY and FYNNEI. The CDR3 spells CASTRQGTNYGYTF. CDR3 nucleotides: TGTGCCAGCACCAGACAGGGCACTAACTATGGCTACACCTTC.

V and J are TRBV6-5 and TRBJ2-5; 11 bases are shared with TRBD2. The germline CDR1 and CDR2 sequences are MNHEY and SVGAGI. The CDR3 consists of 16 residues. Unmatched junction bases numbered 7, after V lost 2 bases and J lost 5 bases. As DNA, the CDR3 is TGTGCCAGCAGTTACCTAACTAGCGGGGGTAGGGAGACCCAGTACTTC. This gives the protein CASSYLTSGGRETQYF.

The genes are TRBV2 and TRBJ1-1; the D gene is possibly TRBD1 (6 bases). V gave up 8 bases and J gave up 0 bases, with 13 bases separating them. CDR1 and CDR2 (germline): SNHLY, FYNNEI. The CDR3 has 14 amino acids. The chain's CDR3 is CASQKTGMNTEAFF. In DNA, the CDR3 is TGTGCCAGCCAAAAAACAGGGATGAACACTGAAGCTTTCTTT.

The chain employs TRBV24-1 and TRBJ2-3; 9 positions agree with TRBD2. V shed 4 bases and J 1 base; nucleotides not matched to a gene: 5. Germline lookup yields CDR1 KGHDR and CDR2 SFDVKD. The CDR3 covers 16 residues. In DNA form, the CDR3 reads TGTGCCACCAGTGACCGTTCTAGCGGGGGCACAGATACGCAGTATTTT. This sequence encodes CATSDRSSGGTDTQYF.

CDR3 region: CASGGEGAKKEKLFF. The CDR3 DNA sequence: TGTGCCAGCGGAGGAGAGGGGGCTAAGAAAGAAAAACTGTTTTTT. The V gene is TRBV25-1, the J gene TRBJ1-4; 7 nucleotides align to TRBD1. V shed 8 bases and J 8 bases; nucleotides not matched to a gene: 14. The CDR3 loop spans 15 amino acids. Germline V gene data show CDR1 as MGHDK and CDR2 as SYGVNS.

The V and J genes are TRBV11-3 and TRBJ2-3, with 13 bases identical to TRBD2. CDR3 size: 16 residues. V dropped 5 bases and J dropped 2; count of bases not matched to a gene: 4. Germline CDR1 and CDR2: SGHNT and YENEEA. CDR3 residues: CASSPGTSGDTDTQYF. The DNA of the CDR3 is TGTGCCAGCAGCCCAGGGACTAGCGGGGACACAGATACGCAGTATTTT.